The 30 T cell receptor beta chains below were found in one sample sequenced in a study of control samples from healthy donors and cancer patients. Produced via immunoSEQ multiplex PCR; TCRdb's table is partial and in-frame only. Its table records some 190,000 clones. Sequencing input: blood. The receptors stem from a young woman in good health.

The V and J genes are TRBV7-2 and TRBJ1-1; D gene uncertain. This CDR3 contains 13 residues. The germline gives CDR1 SGHTA, CDR2 FQGNSA. Trimming left V 3 bases short and J 8 bases short, with 13 bases between. CDR3 sequence: CASSFGSRLEAFF. The CDR3 region has the DNA TGTGCCAGCAGCTTTGGATCCAGACTAGAAGCTTTCTTT.

The chain uses TRBV5-1 and TRBJ2-3; 7 nucleotides align to TRBD1. The V gene end was trimmed by 4 bases and the J gene end by 2 bases; junction bases not matched to a gene: 4. This CDR3 is built from 14 residues. Looked up from germline, CDR1 is SGHRS and CDR2 is YFSETQ. The CDR3 nucleotides are TGCGCCAGCAGCGACAGGGACCCCACAGATACGCAGTATTTT. Protein: CASSDRDPTDTQYF.

The chain combines TRBV7-2 with TRBJ2-7, with D unclear. The V and J ends lost 3 bases and 7 bases respectively, with 13 bases between them. This CDR3 contains 13 residues. Germline assignment: CDR1 SGHTA and CDR2 FQGNSA. The DNA for the CDR3 is TGTGCCAGCAGCTTTAATGACCTGGGGGAGCAGTACTTC. Protein sequence: CASSFNDLGEQYF.

The chain combines TRBV4-3 with TRBJ1-3; D is undetermined. The length of the CDR3 is 16 residues. Per germline, CDR1 LGHNA and CDR2 YSLEER. Trimming took 0 bases from V and 1 from J, leaving 10 bases between them. CDR3 nucleotide sequence: TGCGCCAGCAGCCAAGAGGTGGGCCAGTCTGGAAACACCATATATTTT. This gives the protein CASSQEVGQSGNTIYF.

J is TRBJ1-2 and V is TRBV4-3, with TRBD1 as a possible D gene (6 bases). The germline V and J ends were trimmed by 3 bases and 0 bases, with 11 bases remaining between them. The germline V gene has CDR1 LGHNA and CDR2 YSLEER. The CDR3 is 15 amino acids. The CDR3 nucleotides are TGCGCCAGCAGCCACTCCACAGGGACTAACTATGGCTACACCTTC. It codes for CASSHSTGTNYGYTF.

This chain uses TRBV7-6 with TRBJ2-2; D could derive from TRBD1 or TRBD2 (6 bases each). The CDR3 totals 15 residues. Germline CDR1 is SGHVS and CDR2 is FNYEAQ. V was shortened by 1 base and J by 5 bases, with 11 bases between the two germline ends. CDR3 DNA: TGTGCCAGCAGCTTAGGAGGGGGGTTTACCGGGGAGCTGTTTTTT. Protein: CASSLGGGFTGELFF.

V and J are TRBV11-2 and TRBJ2-7; D gene unclear. There are 13 residues in the CDR3. CDR1 SGHAT and CDR2 FQNNGV come from the germline V gene. Trimming removed 0 bases from V and 3 bases from J, with 6 bases in between. CDR3 DNA: TGTGCCAGCAGCTTAGAGGCTAGCTACGAGCAGTACTTC. Residues: CASSLEASYEQYF.

The chain couples TRBV6-5 to TRBJ1-2; a possible D gene is TRBD1 (5 bases). The ends were cut back, 7 bases at V and 2 bases at J, with 8 bases in the middle. The CDR3 loop spans 12 amino acids. Germline CDR1 is MNHEY and CDR2 is SVGAGI. CDR3 DNA: TGTGCCAGCACCGCAGGGAACTATGGCTACACCTTC. Amino acid sequence: CASTAGNYGYTF.

The chain recombines TRBV6-2 or TRBV6-3 with TRBJ2-1, with D possibly TRBD2 on 7 matching bases. V dropped 3 bases and J dropped 8 bases, with 17 bases sitting between them. The CDR3 sequence is 15 residues long. Germline CDR1 is MNHEY and CDR2 is SVGEGT. The CDR3 DNA sequence: TGTGCCAGCAGTTATGAAGCGGGGACATACGATGAGCAGTTCTTC. Translating it yields CASSYEAGTYDEQFF.

This chain connects TRBV5-1 to TRBJ1-5; D is undetermined. V dropped 3 bases and J dropped 13 bases, with 20 bases sitting between them. CDR3 size: 14 residues. The V gene's germline CDR1 is SGHRS and CDR2 YFSETQ. CDR3 loop: CASSYDGGTSAQHF. The CDR3 nucleotides read TGCGCCAGCAGCTACGATGGAGGTACCAGCGCTCAGCATTTT.

This chain links TRBV5-1 with TRBJ2-1; D may be TRBD2 (5 bases). Trimming shortened V by 1 base and J by 8 bases, and 16 bases separated the two germline ends. Germline V gene lookup returns CDR1 SGHRS and CDR2 YFSETQ. The CDR3 spans 15 residues. CDR3 protein: CASSLPGLAVDEQFF. Written as DNA, the CDR3 is TGCGCCAGCAGCTTGCCGGGCCTAGCTGTAGATGAGCAGTTCTTC.

The J gene is TRBJ2-1, the V gene TRBV30, with D maybe TRBD2 (7 bases). The CDR3 totals 14 residues. CDR1 is GTSNPN, CDR2 SVGIG, per germline (reference sequence). V shed 2 bases and J shed 5 bases, with 13 bases lying between them. The CDR3 coding sequence is TGTGCCTGGAGTACGGGGGGCCCCAACAATGAGCAGTTCTTC. It encodes CAWSTGGPNNEQFF.

The rearrangement uses TRBV28 and TRBJ1-3; 11 bases match TRBD1. CDR1 and CDR2 (germline): MDHEN, SYDVKM. The CDR3 length is 19 residues. J lost 4 bases, V lost 2 bases, and 13 bases had no gene match. The DNA for the CDR3 is TGTGCCAGCAGTTTACGGACAGGGGGCTTAGGGCGGTTCGGAAACACCATATATTTT. The encoded protein is CASSLRTGGLGRFGNTIYF.

The genes are TRBV6-5 and TRBJ1-1; TRBD1 is a possible D gene (5 bases). The V end lost 4 bases, the J end lost 4 bases, and 7 bases lay between the germline ends. The CDR3 length is 12 residues. In germline, CDR1 is MNHEY, CDR2 SVGAGI. The CDR3 coding sequence is TGTGCCAGCAGTTGGGGGGGCACTGAAGCTTTCTTT. Protein sequence: CASSWGGTEAFF.

V is TRBV5-1 and J is TRBJ1-1, with D possibly matching TRBD1 (6 bases). V was pared by 3 bases and J by 0 bases, with 9 bases between. This CDR3 has 14 residues. Per germline, CDR1 SGHRS and CDR2 YFSETQ. The CDR3 DNA reads as TGCGCCAGCAGCTCGCGACAGGTGAACACTGAAGCTTTCTTT. The encoded protein is CASSSRQVNTEAFF.

V and J are TRBV2 and TRBJ2-2; 7 bases map to TRBD2. This CDR3 spans 14 amino acids. J lost 10 bases, V lost 2 bases, and 7 bases had no gene match. Looked up from germline, CDR1 is SNHLY and CDR2 is FYNNEI. CDR3 DNA: TGTGCCAGCAGTGAATGGACTAGGCGGATGGAGCTGTTTTTT. Translation gives CASSEWTRRMELFF.

In DNA, the CDR3 is TGTGCCAGCAGCGCTCGACAGGGCCAAGAGACCCAGTACTTC. Translation: CASSARQGQETQYF. V is TRBV9 and J is TRBJ2-5; TRBD1 matches at 7 bases. V gave up 3 bases and J gave up 1 base; unmatched junction bases: 3. The CDR3 loop spans 14 amino acids. Per the germline V gene, CDR1 is SGDLS and CDR2 is YYNGEE.

The chain carries TRBV6-6 and TRBJ1-1; tentatively, D is TRBD1 (5 bases). V lost 4 bases and J lost 7, with 16 bases in between. Per germline, CDR1 MNHNY and CDR2 SVGAGI (reference sequence). The CDR3 totals 14 residues. CDR3 protein: CASSSQYRDGEAFF. In DNA form, the CDR3 reads TGTGCCAGCAGTTCACAATACCGGGACGGTGAAGCTTTCTTT.

This chain uses TRBV18 with TRBJ1-2; 7 bases line up with TRBD1. The CDR3 sequence is 13 residues long. The germline V gene encodes CDR1 KGHSH and CDR2 LQKENI. Germline trimming cut 9 bases from V and 4 bases from J; bases unmatched to any gene: 8. In DNA, the CDR3 is TGTGCCAGTCTCTCGACAGGGACCTATGGCTACACCTTC. This codes for CASLSTGTYGYTF.

The chain couples TRBV4-1 to TRBJ1-5; D remains unclear. Trimming left V 3 bases short and J 4 bases short, with 7 bases between. The V gene's germline CDR1 is MGHRA and CDR2 YSYEKL. The CDR3 spans 13 residues. CDR3 DNA: TGCGCCAGCAGCCAGTTCGGGAATCAGCCCCAGCATTTT. It yields the protein CASSQFGNQPQHF.

The chain couples TRBV7-9 to TRBJ1-1; tentative D call: TRBD1 (5 bases). The CDR3 has 13 residues. The V gene's germline CDR1 is SEHNR and CDR2 FQNEAQ (reference sequence). With 5 bases removed from V and 4 bases from J, the gap between germline ends came to 11 bases. The CDR3 bases are TGTGCCAGCAGCCCCCCCGGGGCCACTGAAGCTTTCTTT. This translates into CASSPPGATEAFF.

The J gene is TRBJ1-2, the V gene TRBV5-1; D is unresolved. The CDR3 is made up of 13 amino acids. Germline CDR1 SGHRS, CDR2 YFSETQ. With 4 bases removed from V and 13 bases from J, the gap between germline ends came to 20 bases. CDR3 protein: CASSPMETTISTF. The CDR3 coding sequence is TGCGCCAGCAGCCCCATGGAAACCACCATCTCCACCTTC.

This chain uses TRBV29-1 with TRBJ2-1; 10 nucleotides align to TRBD1. Germline values: CDR1 SQVTM, CDR2 ANQGSEA. The CDR3 runs to 15 residues. The CDR3 DNA sequence: TGCAGGAGGACAGGGGGTACTATCCATTGCGATGAGCAGTTCTTC. Translating it yields CRRTGGTIHCDEQFF.

The V gene is TRBV11-2, the J gene TRBJ1-1, with D unclear. CDR1 SGHAT and CDR2 FQNNGV come from the germline V gene. This CDR3 contains 13 residues. V gave up 1 base and J gave up 8 bases, with 11 bases separating them. CDR3 sequence (DNA): TGTGCCAGCAGCTTAGTAAGCGGGTCGGAAGCTTTCTTT. Amino acid sequence: CASSLVSGSEAFF.

The genes are TRBV3-1 (or the pseudogene TRBV3-2) and TRBJ1-6; D possibly corresponds to TRBD1 (5 bases). Germline CDR1 is LGHDT and CDR2 is YNNKEL (reference sequence). The CDR3 length is 16 residues. V was shortened by 3 bases and J by 4 bases, with 13 bases between the two germline ends. The CDR3 sequence is CASSHRLRGYNSPLHF. CDR3 DNA sequence: TGTGCCAGCAGCCATAGATTGAGGGGTTATAATTCACCCCTCCACTTT.

V and J are TRBV5-4 and TRBJ1-1, with 7 nucleotides matching TRBD1. The junction had 7 bases not matched to a gene; V was cut back by 1 base and J by 4 bases. In germline, CDR1 is SGHNT, CDR2 YYREEE (reference sequence). The CDR3 spans 15 residues. CDR3 coding DNA: TGTGCCAGCAGCTTGATCGATTACAGGGGCACTGAAGCTTTCTTT. This sequence encodes CASSLIDYRGTEAFF.

The V call is TRBV4-3, the J call TRBJ2-3, with D possibly being TRBD1 or TRBD2 (6 bases each). The germline V gene encodes CDR1 LGHNA and CDR2 YSLEER. This CDR3 is built from 16 residues. V lost 0 bases to trimming and J lost 5 bases, with 15 bases between them. CDR3 sequence (DNA): TGCGCCAGCAGCCAAGAACCCCCCGGGGGCTTAGATACGCAGTATTTT. Translation gives CASSQEPPGGLDTQYF.

The gene calls are TRBV5-5 and TRBJ2-2; D is ambiguous. This CDR3 has 15 amino acids. Trimming shortened V by 3 bases and J by 2 bases, and 11 bases separated the two germline ends. Germline CDR1 SGHKS, CDR2 YYEKEE (reference sequence). CDR3 DNA: TGTGCCAGCAGCTCCCGGGTTACTAACACCGGGGAGCTGTTTTTT. This translates into CASSSRVTNTGELFF.

The chain has TRBV19 and TRBJ1-2, with 8 bases fitting TRBD1. With 1 base clipped from V and 8 bases from J, the junction kept 12 bases outside the gene matches. The germline CDR1 and CDR2 sequences are LNHDA and SQIVND (reference sequence). CDR3 size: 16 residues. This CDR3 reads CASSIGGQGVVEGYTF. The DNA for the CDR3 is TGTGCCAGTAGTATAGGAGGACAGGGCGTCGTGGAGGGCTACACCTTC.

The V and J genes are TRBV10-3 and TRBJ2-3; 11 nucleotides align to TRBD2. The CDR3 has 16 amino acids. V lost 6 bases to trimming and J lost 0 bases; unmatched junction nucleotides: 5. Germline-derived CDR1 and CDR2 are ENHRY and SYGVKD. Here the CDR3 DNA reads TGTGCCATCAGGATACTAGCGGGGGAAAGCACAGATACGCAGTATTTT. Encoded protein: CAIRILAGESTDTQYF.